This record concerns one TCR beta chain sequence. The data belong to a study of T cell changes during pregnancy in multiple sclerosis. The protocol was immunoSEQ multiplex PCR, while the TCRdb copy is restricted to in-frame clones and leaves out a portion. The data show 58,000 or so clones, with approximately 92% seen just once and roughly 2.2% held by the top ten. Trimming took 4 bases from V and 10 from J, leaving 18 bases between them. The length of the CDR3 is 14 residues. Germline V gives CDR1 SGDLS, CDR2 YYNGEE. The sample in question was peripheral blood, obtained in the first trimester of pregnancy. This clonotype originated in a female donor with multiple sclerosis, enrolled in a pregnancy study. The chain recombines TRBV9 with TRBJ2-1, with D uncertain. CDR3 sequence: CASSPFPEVGEQFF. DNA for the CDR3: TGTGCCAGCAGCCCCTTTCCTGAGGTCGGGGAGCAGTTCTTC.